This T cell receptor beta chain was recorded in a study of T cells in Graves' hyperthyroidism and ophthalmopathy. Across the whole study: At the time of initial diagnosis and before any treatment, peripheral blood was collected. Overall study results and limits: Stable hyperthyroidism and ophthalmopathy were separated using 13 V-J signatures. Among clonotypes expanded in thyroid above 0.001, most were also found in blood.

Germline-derived CDR1 and CDR2 are SGHTS and YDEGEE. V was trimmed by 4 bases and J by 0 bases, leaving 14 bases between them. The CDR3 is 15 amino acids. In the case of this clonotype: Antigen: not known.

Amplified TCR beta CDR3 regions derived from RNA transcripts. The HTBI primer set served for first-round RT-PCR of the TCR CDR3. MiXCR was run by TCRdb on the multiplex PCR reads, yielding one entry per CDR3 protein. The table lists about 480,000 distinct CDR3 sequences, around a fifth of them singletons. PBMCs stemmed from over 7.5 ml fresh peripheral blood. Sequences were obtained from blood. This rearrangement joins TRBV5-8 to TRBJ2-7; either TRBD1 or TRBD2 may fit D (6 bases each). This receptor was identified in a woman aged 70-85 years with Graves' ophthalmopathy. CDR3 in amino acids: CASSPRGPSSYEQYF. For the CDR3, the DNA is TGTGCCAGCAGCCCTCGGGGGCCGAGCTCCTACGAGCAGTACTTC. The variable domain in full, with the rest retrieved from reference TRBV5-8 and TRBJ2-7, is EAGVTQSPTHLIKTRGQQATLRCSPISGHTSVYWYQQALGLGLQFLLWYDEGEERNRGNFPPRFSGRQFPNYSSELNVNALELEDSALYLCASSPRGPSSYEQYFGPGTRLTVT.